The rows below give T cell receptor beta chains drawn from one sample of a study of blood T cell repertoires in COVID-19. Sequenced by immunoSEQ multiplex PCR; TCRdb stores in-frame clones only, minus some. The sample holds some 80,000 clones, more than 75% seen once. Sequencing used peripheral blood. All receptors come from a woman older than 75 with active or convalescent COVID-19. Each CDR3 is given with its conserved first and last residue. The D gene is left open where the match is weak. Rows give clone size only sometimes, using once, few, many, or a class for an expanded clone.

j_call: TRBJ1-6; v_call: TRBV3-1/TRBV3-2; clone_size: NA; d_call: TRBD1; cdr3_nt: TGTGCCAGCAGAAGAATAATTAGGACAGGCCCTAATTCACCCCTCCACTTT; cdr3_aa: CASRRIIRTGPNSPLHF
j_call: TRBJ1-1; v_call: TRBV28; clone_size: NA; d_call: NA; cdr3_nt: TGTGCCAGCACCCCGGACATGAACACTGAAGCTTTCTTT; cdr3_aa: CASTPDMNTEAFF
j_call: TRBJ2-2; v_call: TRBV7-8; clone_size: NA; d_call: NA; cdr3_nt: TGTGCCAGCAGCCCCTACAGGGATGCCGGGGAGCTGTTTTTT; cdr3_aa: CASSPYRDAGELFF
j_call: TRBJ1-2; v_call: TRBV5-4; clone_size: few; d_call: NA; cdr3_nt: TGTGCCAGCAGATATGACAGGCTCTATGGCTACACCTTC; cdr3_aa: CASRYDRLYGYTF
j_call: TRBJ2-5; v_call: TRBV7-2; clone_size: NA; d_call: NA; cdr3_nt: TGTGCCAGCAGCTGGGGGGGCAGTCAAGAGACCCAGTACTTC; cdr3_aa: CASSWGGSQETQYF
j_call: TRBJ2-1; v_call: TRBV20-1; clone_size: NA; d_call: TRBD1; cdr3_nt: TGCAGTGCTAGTTGGGGCAGGGGGCAGGACAATGAGCAGTTCTTC; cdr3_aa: CSASWGRGQDNEQFF
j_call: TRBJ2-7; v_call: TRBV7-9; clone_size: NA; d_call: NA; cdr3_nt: TGTGCCAGCAGCTCCCGGACACCGAAGAGCGAGCAGTACTTC; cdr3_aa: CASSSRTPKSEQYF
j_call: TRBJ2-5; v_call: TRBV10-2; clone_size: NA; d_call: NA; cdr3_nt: TGCGCCAGCAGTGAGTTCGGTTGGGAGACCCAGTACTTC; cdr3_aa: CASSEFGWETQYF
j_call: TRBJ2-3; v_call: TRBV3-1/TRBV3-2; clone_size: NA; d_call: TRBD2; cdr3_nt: TGTGCCAGCAGCCGCGGGGGGGCAGATACGCAGTATTTT; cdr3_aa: CASSRGGADTQYF
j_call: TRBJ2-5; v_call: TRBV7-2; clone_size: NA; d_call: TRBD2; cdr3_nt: TGTGCCAGCAGCTTAGCTCCGGGAGGAGGAGAGACCCAGTACTTC; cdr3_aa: CASSLAPGGGETQYF
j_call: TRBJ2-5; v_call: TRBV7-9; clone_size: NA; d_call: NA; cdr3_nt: TGTGCCAGCACCCTACCCGGGTTTGAAGAGACCCAGTACTTC; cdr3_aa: CASTLPGFEETQYF
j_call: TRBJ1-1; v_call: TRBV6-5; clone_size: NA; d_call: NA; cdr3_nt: TGTGCCAGCAGTTACGGGGGGACTGAAGCTTTCTTT; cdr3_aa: CASSYGGTEAFF
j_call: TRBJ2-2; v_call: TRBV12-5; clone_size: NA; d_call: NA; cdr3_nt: TGTGCTAGTGGTTTGGTACTAGGGGAGCTGTTTTTT; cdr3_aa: CASGLVLGELFF
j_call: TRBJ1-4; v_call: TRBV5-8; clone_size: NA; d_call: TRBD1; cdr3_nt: TGTGCCAGCAGCTTGGATCCCGACAGGGGCTTTGGCGAAAAACTGTTTTTT; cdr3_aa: CASSLDPDRGFGEKLFF
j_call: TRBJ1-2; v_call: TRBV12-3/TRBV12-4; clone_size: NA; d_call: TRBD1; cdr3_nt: TGTGCCAGCAGATCCGGGACAGGGTACGGCTACACCTTC; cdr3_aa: CASRSGTGYGYTF
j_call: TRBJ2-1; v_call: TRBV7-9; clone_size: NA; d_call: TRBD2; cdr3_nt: TGTGCCAGCAGCTCCCTGGGACTAGCGGGGGTCAATGAGCAGTTCTTC; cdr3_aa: CASSSLGLAGVNEQFF
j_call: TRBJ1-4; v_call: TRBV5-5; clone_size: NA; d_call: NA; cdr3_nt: TGTGCCAGCAGCTTAGGGGTTTTGGCTAATGAAAAACTGTTTTTT; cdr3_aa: CASSLGVLANEKLFF
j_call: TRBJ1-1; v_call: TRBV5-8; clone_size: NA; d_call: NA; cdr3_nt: TGTGCCAGCAGTGGCCCGATAATTGAAGCTTTCTTT; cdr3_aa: CASSGPIIEAFF
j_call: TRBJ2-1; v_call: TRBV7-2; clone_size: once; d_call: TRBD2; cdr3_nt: TGTGCCAGCAGCAAGGGACTACTATCTAATGAGCAGTTCTTC; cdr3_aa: CASSKGLLSNEQFF
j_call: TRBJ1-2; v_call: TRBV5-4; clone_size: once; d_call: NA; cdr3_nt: TGTGCCAGCAGCTTGGGGACAGACTATGGCTACACCTTC; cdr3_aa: CASSLGTDYGYTF
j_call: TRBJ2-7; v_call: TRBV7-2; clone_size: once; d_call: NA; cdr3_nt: TGTGCCAGCAGCTTGGACAGGGAGGGCGAGCAGTACTTC; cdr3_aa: CASSLDREGEQYF
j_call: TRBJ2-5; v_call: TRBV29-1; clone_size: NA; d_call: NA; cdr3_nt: TGCAGCGCCCCAGGCCGGGGTTTGAAAGAGACCCAGTACTTC; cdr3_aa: CSAPGRGLKETQYF
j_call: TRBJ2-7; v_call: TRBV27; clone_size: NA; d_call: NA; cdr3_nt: TGCGCAGGGACTTGGGGATGCGAGCAGTACTTC; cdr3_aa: CAGTWGCEQYF
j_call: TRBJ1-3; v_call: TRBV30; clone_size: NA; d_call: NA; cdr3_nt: TGTGCCTGGAGCAGGGAATCTGGAAACACCATATATTTT; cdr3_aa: CAWSRESGNTIYF
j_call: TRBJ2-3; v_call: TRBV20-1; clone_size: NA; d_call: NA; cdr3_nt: TGCAGTGCTAGACAGAGTCAGGTTGAGTATTTT; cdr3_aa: CSARQSQVEYF
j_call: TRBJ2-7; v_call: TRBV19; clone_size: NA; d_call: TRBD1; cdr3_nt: TGTGCCAGTAGTAAACACCCGGGACAGGGGAACTACGAGCAGTACTTC; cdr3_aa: CASSKHPGQGNYEQYF
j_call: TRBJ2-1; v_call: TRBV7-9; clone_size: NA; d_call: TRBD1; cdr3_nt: TGTGCCAGCAGTTCCGGGACAGGGGGCTACAATGAGCAGTTCTTC; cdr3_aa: CASSSGTGGYNEQFF
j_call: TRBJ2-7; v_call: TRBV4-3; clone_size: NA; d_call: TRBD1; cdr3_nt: TGCGCCAGCAGCCAAGGGCCAGGGGGCTTTTACGAGCAGTACTTC; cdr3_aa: CASSQGPGGFYEQYF
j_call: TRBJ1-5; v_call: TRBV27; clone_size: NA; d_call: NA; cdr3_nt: TGTGCCAGCAGTTTATCTTGGGTGCAGGGCAATCAGCCCCAGCATTTT; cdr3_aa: CASSLSWVQGNQPQHF
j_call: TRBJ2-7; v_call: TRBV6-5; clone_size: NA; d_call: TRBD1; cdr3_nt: TGTGCCAGCAGAAGCCGGGACAGCTACTACGAGCAGTACTTC; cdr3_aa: CASRSRDSYYEQYF
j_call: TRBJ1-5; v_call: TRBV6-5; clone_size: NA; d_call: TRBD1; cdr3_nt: TGTGCCAGCAGCCCCGACAGGGGATATCAGCCCCAGCATTTT; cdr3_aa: CASSPDRGYQPQHF
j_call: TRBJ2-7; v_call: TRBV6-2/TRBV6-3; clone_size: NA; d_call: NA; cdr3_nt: TGTGCCAGCAGCCACGGGAATTTTAGAGAGCAGTACTTC; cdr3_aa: CASSHGNFREQYF
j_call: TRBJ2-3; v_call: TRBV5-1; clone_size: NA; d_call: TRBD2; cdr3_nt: TGCGCCAGCAGCTCCGGACTAGCGGGGGGGCCCTCCGAAAGAGATACGCAGTATTTT; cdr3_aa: CASSSGLAGGPSERDTQYF
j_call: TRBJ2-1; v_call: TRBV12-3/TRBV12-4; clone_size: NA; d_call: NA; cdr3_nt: TGTGCCAGCAGTTTACCCCCTAGCAATGAGCAGTTCTTC; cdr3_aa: CASSLPPSNEQFF
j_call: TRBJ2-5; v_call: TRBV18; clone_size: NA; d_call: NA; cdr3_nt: TGTGCCAGCTCACGATTAAGTAGAGACCAAGAGACCCAGTACTTC; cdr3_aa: CASSRLSRDQETQYF
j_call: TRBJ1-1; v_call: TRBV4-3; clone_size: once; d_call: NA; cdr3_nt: TGCGCCAGCAGCCAAGAGGGGTTGCGGGGGAGGAACACTGAAGCTTTCTTT; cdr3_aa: CASSQEGLRGRNTEAFF
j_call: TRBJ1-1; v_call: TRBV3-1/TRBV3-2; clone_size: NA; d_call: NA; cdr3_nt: TGTGCCAGCAGCCGCGCAGGGAACACTGAAGCTTTCTTT; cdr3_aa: CASSRAGNTEAFF
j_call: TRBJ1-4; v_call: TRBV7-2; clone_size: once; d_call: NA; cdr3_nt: TGTGCCAGCAGCCCACAGGGAAGTGGTAATGAAAAACTGTTTTTT; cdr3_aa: CASSPQGSGNEKLFF
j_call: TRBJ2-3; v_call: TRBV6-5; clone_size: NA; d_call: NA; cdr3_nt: TGTGCCAGCAGTTACTCAATGCTAGTAGATACGCAGTATTTT; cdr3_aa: CASSYSMLVDTQYF
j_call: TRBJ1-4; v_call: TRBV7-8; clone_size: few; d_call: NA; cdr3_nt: TGTGCCAGCAGCTTAGAATGGGGTGAGGGAGGGGAAAAACTGTTTTTT; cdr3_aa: CASSLEWGEGGEKLFF
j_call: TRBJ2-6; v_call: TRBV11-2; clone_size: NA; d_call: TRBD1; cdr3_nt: TGTGCCAGCAGCTGGGACAGGCCAAGCTCTGGGGCCAACGTCCTGACTTTC; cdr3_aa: CASSWDRPSSGANVLTF
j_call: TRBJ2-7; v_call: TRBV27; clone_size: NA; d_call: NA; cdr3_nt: TGTGCCAGCAGCCCGTTCTACGAGCAGTACTTC; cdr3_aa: CASSPFYEQYF
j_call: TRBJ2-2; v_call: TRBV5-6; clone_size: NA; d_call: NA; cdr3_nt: TGTGCCAGCACCCGAAACAGGGGGAGGGTCACCGGGGAGCTGTTTTTT; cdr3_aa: CASTRNRGRVTGELFF
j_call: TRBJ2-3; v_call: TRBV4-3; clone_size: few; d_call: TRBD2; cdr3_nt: TGCGCCAGCAGCCAAGATTTTAGCGGGGAAACAGATACGCAGTATTTT; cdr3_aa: CASSQDFSGETDTQYF
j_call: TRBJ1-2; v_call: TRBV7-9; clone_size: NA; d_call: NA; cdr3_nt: TGTGCCAGCAGCTTAGCTTTAGGGGGTGGCTACACCTTC; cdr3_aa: CASSLALGGGYTF
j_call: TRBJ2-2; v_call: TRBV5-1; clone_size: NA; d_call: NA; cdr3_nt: TGCGCCAGCAGCCCGGGGGGACAAAACACCGGGGAGCTGTTTTTT; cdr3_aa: CASSPGGQNTGELFF